The rows below give T cell receptor beta chains drawn from one sample of a study of lymphopenia after photon versus proton radiotherapy. Produced via immunoSEQ multiplex PCR; TCRdb's table is partial and in-frame only. There are 160,000 or so clones in the sample; approximately 90% occur only once, and roughly 4.7% lies in the top ten. This sample comprised peripheral blood, obtained from a patient treated with photon-based radiotherapy. These receptor sequences come from a man aged 50-59 years with gastric cancer. CDR3s include the opening cysteine and the closing phenylalanine or tryptophan. D genes are given only for firm matches. Clone size is given for some rows only: seen once, a few or many times, or a class if the clone is expanded.

TRBV15	TRBJ2-7	TRBD1	.	TGTGCCACCAGCAGAGATCTAGGGACAGGGACTCACGAGCAGTACTTC	CATSRDLGTGTHEQYF
TRBV2	TRBJ2-2	TRBD2	.	TGTGCCAGCGGTTGGACTAGCGGGAGGGCAGACGGGGAGCTGTTTTTT	CASGWTSGRADGELFF
TRBV28	TRBJ1-5	.	.	TGTGCCAGCAGTTTATGGCTCAGCAGCAATCAGCCCCAGCATTTT	CASSLWLSSNQPQHF
TRBV7-7	TRBJ2-5	.	.	TGTGCCAGCAGCTCTTTCGACACTTCGGGGACCCAGTACTTC	CASSSFDTSGTQYF
TRBV7-6	TRBJ1-1	.	.	TGTGCCAGCAGCTTACCCCGGGGGGGCTTGAACACTGAAGCTTTCTTT	CASSLPRGGLNTEAFF
TRBV4-1	TRBJ1-4	.	.	TGCGCCAGCAGCCGACAGCCTAATGAAAAACTGTTTTTT	CASSRQPNEKLFF
TRBV28	TRBJ1-2	.	.	TGTGCCAGCAGTTTAGCCAGGGATAACTATGGCTACACCTTC	CASSLARDNYGYTF
TRBV7-9	TRBJ2-7	TRBD2	.	TGTGCCAGCAGCTTAAGCCTAGCGGGAGTTTACGAGCAGTACTTC	CASSLSLAGVYEQYF
TRBV18	TRBJ2-5	TRBD2	.	TGTGCCAGCTCACCAAGAGAAAGCGGGAGAGGAGTAGAGACCCAGTACTTC	CASSPRESGRGVETQYF
TRBV7-9	TRBJ2-7	.	.	TGTGCCAGCAGCTTGGGTGCCCGGGATGACCAGTACTTC	CASSLGARDDQYF
TRBV28	TRBJ1-5	.	.	TGTGCCAGCAGTTTATCCGAGGGGTCGAACAATCAGCCCCAGCATTTT	CASSLSEGSNNQPQHF
TRBV18	TRBJ2-7	TRBD1	.	TGTGCCAGCTCACCCGGGACAGGGGCCTACGAGCAGTACTTC	CASSPGTGAYEQYF
TRBV7-9	TRBJ1-1	TRBD1	.	TGTGCCAGCAGCTTAGCGGGTTGGGGACAGGCATCTTCTGAAGCTTTCTTT	CASSLAGWGQASSEAFF
TRBV9	TRBJ2-5	.	.	TGTGCCAGCAGCGTAGAAGCGTTTCAAGAGACCCAGTACTTC	CASSVEAFQETQYF
TRBV19	TRBJ1-5	TRBD1	.	TGTGCCAGTTACCCCGGGACAGGCCGCCAACTCGTAAATCAGCCCCAGCATTTT	CASYPGTGRQLVNQPQHF
TRBV27	TRBJ2-1	.	medium-sized	TGTGCCAGCAGTTTAGGGGGGTGGAATGAGCAGTTCTTC	CASSLGGWNEQFF
TRBV2	TRBJ2-1	.	.	TGTGCCAGCAGGGGGCGAGGATACAATGAGCAGTTCTTC	CASRGRGYNEQFF
TRBV5-1	TRBJ2-7	TRBD2	.	TGCGCCAGCAGCCCGATAGCGGGACTCTACGAGCAGTACTTC	CASSPIAGLYEQYF
TRBV5-1	TRBJ2-1	.	.	TGCGCCAGCAGCTCGAAGCAGGGCTCCTACAATGAGCAGTTCTTC	CASSSKQGSYNEQFF
TRBV28	TRBJ2-1	TRBD1	.	TGTGCCAGCAGTTTAGTGGGACAGGGGTACAATGAGCAGTTCTTC	CASSLVGQGYNEQFF
TRBV30	TRBJ2-4	TRBD1	.	TGTGCCTGGAGTGTAAACCCCGGACAGGCGAACATTCAGTACTTC	CAWSVNPGQANIQYF
TRBV9	TRBJ2-2	.	.	TGTGCCAGCAGCGAAAGTTTTACCGGGGAGCTGTTTTTT	CASSESFTGELFF
TRBV30	TRBJ2-7	.	.	TGTGCCTGGAGTGTAGACCCACTGACCTACGAGCAGTACTTC	CAWSVDPLTYEQYF
TRBV7-9	TRBJ2-1	.	.	TGTGCCAGCAGTCGCACTGCAAGCTCCTACAATGAGCAGTTCTTC	CASSRTASSYNEQFF
TRBV7-3	TRBJ2-2	TRBD1	.	TGTGCCAGCAGCTTAACCAGGGGGCTTCCAGCCGGGGAGCTGTTTTTT	CASSLTRGLPAGELFF
TRBV4-3	TRBJ1-3	.	.	TGCGCCAGCAGCCTAGACGTAAGCAGCTCTGGAAACACCATATATTTT	CASSLDVSSSGNTIYF
TRBV19	TRBJ1-4	.	.	TGTGCCAGTAGCCGGGTTCGTAATGAAAAACTGTTTTTT	CASSRVRNEKLFF
TRBV19	TRBJ1-5	TRBD1	.	TGTGCCAGTAGTATGACAGGGAATCAGCCCCAGCATTTT	CASSMTGNQPQHF
TRBV18	TRBJ1-2	TRBD1	once	TGTGCCAGCTCACCTGGGACAGGTGACTATGGCTACACCTTC	CASSPGTGDYGYTF
TRBV9	TRBJ1-4	TRBD1	once	TGTGCCAGCAGCGTAGAAGGCAGGGGGGCAACTAATGAAAAACTGTTTTTT	CASSVEGRGATNEKLFF
TRBV19	TRBJ1-1	.	.	TGTGCCAGTAGTAATTCCGGGCATAGGGACACTGAAGCTTTCTTT	CASSNSGHRDTEAFF
TRBV13	TRBJ2-7	TRBD2	.	TGTGCCAGCAGCTTAGGAAGGGGGAGCGGGGGATACGAGCAGTACTTC	CASSLGRGSGGYEQYF
TRBV28	TRBJ2-5	.	.	TGTGCCAGCAGTTTAGACCAGACAGGAGGAGAGACCCAGTACTTC	CASSLDQTGGETQYF
TRBV27	TRBJ1-4	TRBD1	.	TGTGCCAGCCGCAGGGGGACAGCTCTTAGTGAAAAACTGTTTTTT	CASRRGTALSEKLFF
TRBV18	TRBJ1-4	TRBD1	few	TGTGCCAGCTCATCGCTGACAGGGCTCAATGAAAAACTGTTTTTT	CASSSLTGLNEKLFF
TRBV30	TRBJ1-2	.	.	TGTGCCTGGAGTGTAGGCGGCAGCGCTAACTATGGCTACACCTTC	CAWSVGGSANYGYTF
TRBV28	TRBJ2-7	TRBD1	.	TGTGCCAGCAATCAGGGCGGGACAGGCCGGGACGAGCAGTACTTC	CASNQGGTGRDEQYF
TRBV19	TRBJ1-1	TRBD1	.	TGTGCCAGTAGTGTTGACAGGGGGACTGAAGCTTTCTTT	CASSVDRGTEAFF
TRBV7-2	TRBJ2-7	.	.	TGTGCCAGCAGCCCCCCTGGGCTAGCGCTTCCTTACGAGCAGTACTTC	CASSPPGLALPYEQYF
TRBV14	TRBJ2-2	.	.	TGTGCCAGCAGCCAAGCCTTATTTTCGAACACCGGGGAGCTGTTTTTT	CASSQALFSNTGELFF
TRBV27	TRBJ2-3	.	.	TGTGCCAGCAGTTCAGGCAGACGTGACACAGATACGCAGTATTTT	CASSSGRRDTDTQYF
TRBV7-7	TRBJ2-5	TRBD1	.	TGTGCCAGCAGCCGGGACAGCCAAGAGACCCAGTACTTC	CASSRDSQETQYF
TRBV15	TRBJ2-7	TRBD1	.	TGTGCCACCAGCAGATGGACAGGGTCCTACGAGCAGTACTTC	CATSRWTGSYEQYF
TRBV1	TRBJ2-5	.	.	TGCACCAGCAGCCAAGAAAAGCTAGCGGAGGGAGGGAAAGAGACCCAGTACTTC	CTSSQEKLAEGGKETQYF
TRBV9	TRBJ2-6	.	.	TGTGCCAGCAGCGTAGGCGGGTCTGGGGCCAACGTCCTGACTTTC	CASSVGGSGANVLTF
TRBV11-2	TRBJ2-1	.	.	TGTGCCAGCAGCCCCGACCTTGATTGGCAGTTCTTC	CASSPDLDWQFF
TRBV7-2	TRBJ1-5	.	.	TGTGCCAGCAGCTTAGGTTCAGGCGCCCCATCGCCCCAGCATTTT	CASSLGSGAPSPQHF
TRBV29-1	TRBJ2-7	TRBD1	.	TGCAGCGTTGGGACAGGGGGCTCCTACGAGCAGTACTTC	CSVGTGGSYEQYF
TRBV19	TRBJ1-2	.	.	TGTGCCAGTGAGGCAAACTATGGCTACACCTTC	CASEANYGYTF
TRBV28	TRBJ2-7	TRBD2	.	TGTGCCAGCAGTTTAATAACTAGCGGTATACAAACCTACGAGCAGTACTTC	CASSLITSGIQTYEQYF
TRBV19	TRBJ1-1	.	once	TGTGCCAGTAGTGTCAACGGACAGACAGCTTTCTTT	CASSVNGQTAFF
TRBV7-8	TRBJ2-7	.	.	TGTGCCAGCAGCTCCAGCTCCCCTAAGGACGAGCAGTACTTC	CASSSSSPKDEQYF
TRBV7-9	TRBJ2-1	TRBD2	.	TGTGCCAGCAGCTTAGTGAGCGGGGGGCGATACAATGAGCAGTTCTTC	CASSLVSGGRYNEQFF
TRBV4-2	TRBJ1-4	.	.	TGTGCCAGCAGCTTCACTAATGAAAAACTGTTTTTT	CASSFTNEKLFF
TRBV7-2	TRBJ2-3	.	once	TGTGCCAGCAGCTTGGTCCCGACCGGGGGCACAGATACGCAGTATTTT	CASSLVPTGGTDTQYF
TRBV18	TRBJ2-7	.	few	TGTGCCAGCTCACCTTACAAGTCCTACGAGCAGTACTTC	CASSPYKSYEQYF
TRBV2	TRBJ2-1	TRBD2	.	TGTGCCAGCCGCATAACGACTAGCGGGAGGGCCGGTGAGCAGTTCTTC	CASRITTSGRAGEQFF
TRBV5-6	TRBJ2-5	.	.	TGTGCCAGCAGCTTCTTTCAGGGGCGGTGGGAGACCCAGTACTTC	CASSFFQGRWETQYF
TRBV9	TRBJ1-2	TRBD1	.	TGTGCCAGCGGCAGGCAGGGGGAGTTTGGCTACACCTTC	CASGRQGEFGYTF
TRBV30	TRBJ1-1	.	.	TGTGCCTGGAGACCGTGGAACACTGAAGCTTTCTTT	CAWRPWNTEAFF